This TCR beta chain emerged from a study of cytomegalovirus exposure and HLA in healthy donors. Overall study: Among 150 million to 200 million T cells, an earlier analysis found 117 million unique TCR beta sequences.

The germline V gene encodes CDR1 MNHNS and CDR2 SASEGT. This CDR3 is 15 amino acids long. Trimming took off 2 bases at V and 2 bases at J, with 10 bases between the two ends. Comments on this clone: Its target is not known.

Overall study findings and caveats: Earlier findings revealed that most TCR beta V segments proved productive either about 87% or about 30% of the time. Among TCR beta chains, those listed as cytomegalovirus-associated numbered over 150.

13 Jbeta primers and 60 Vbeta primers were used for the PCR. TCRdb keeps only in-frame clones here, not all; method: immunoSEQ multiplex PCR. The sample holds about 94,000 clones, about three fifths seen once. This TCR came from a man between 25 and 39 years old in good health and CMV-seronegative. Sequencing used PBMCs. J is TRBJ1-5 and V is TRBV6-1; D call uncertain. In DNA, the CDR3 is TGTGCCAGCAGTGAACGGGGTCTGGGCAATCAGCCCCAGCATTTT. Encoded protein: CASSERGLGNQPQHF.